This T cell receptor beta chain was recovered during a study of T cell clonotyping in hematopoietic cell transplantation. V was clipped by 4 bases and J by 6 bases, with 10 bases between them. The CDR3 contains 13 residues. Germline V lookup: CDR1 SGHDT, CDR2 YYEEEE. The protocol was immunoSEQ multiplex PCR, while the TCRdb copy is restricted to in-frame clones and leaves out a portion. This sample yields approximately 44,000 clones, of which 85% to 95% are seen a single time; about 0.81% belongs to the top ten. The material sequenced was peripheral blood mononuclear cells. This sequence originates from a woman aged 45-60 years in good health. Some clones in this sample may be carry-over from other donors' samples. The V call is TRBV5-6, the J call TRBJ2-2; possibly TRBD1 or TRBD2 for D (5 bases each). The CDR3 coding sequence is TGTGCCAGCAGCATCGGGACGGCCGGGGAGCTGTTTTTT. It encodes CASSIGTAGELFF.